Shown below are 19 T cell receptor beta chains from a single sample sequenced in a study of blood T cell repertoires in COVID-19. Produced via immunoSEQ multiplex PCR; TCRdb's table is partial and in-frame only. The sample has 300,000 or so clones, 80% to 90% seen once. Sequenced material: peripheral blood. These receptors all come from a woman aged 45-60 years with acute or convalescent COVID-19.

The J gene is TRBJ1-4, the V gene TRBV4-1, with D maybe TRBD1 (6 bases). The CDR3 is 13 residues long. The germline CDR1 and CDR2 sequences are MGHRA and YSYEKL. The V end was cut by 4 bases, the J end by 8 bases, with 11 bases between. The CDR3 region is CASSRRTGEKLFF. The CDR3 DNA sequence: TGCGCCAGCAGCCGCCGAACAGGGGAAAAACTGTTTTTT.

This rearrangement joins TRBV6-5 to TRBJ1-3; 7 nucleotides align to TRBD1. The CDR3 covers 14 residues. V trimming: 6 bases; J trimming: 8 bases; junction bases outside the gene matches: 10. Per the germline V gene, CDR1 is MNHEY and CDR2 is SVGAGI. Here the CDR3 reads CASRPTGARDTIYF. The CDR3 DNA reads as TGTGCCAGCAGGCCCACAGGGGCGCGAGACACCATATATTTT.

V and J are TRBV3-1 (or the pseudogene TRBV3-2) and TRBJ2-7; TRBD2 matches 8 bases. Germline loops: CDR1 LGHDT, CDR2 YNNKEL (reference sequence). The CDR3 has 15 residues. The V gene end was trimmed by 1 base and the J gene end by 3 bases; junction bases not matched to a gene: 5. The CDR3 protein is CASSQASSGYYEQYF. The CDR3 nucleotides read TGTGCCAGCAGCCAAGCGTCTAGCGGGTACTACGAGCAGTACTTC.

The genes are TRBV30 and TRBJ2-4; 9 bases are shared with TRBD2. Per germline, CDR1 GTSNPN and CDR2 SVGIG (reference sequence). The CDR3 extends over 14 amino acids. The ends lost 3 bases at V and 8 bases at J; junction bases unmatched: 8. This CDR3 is CAWRRREGLDIQYF. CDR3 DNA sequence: TGTGCCTGGAGACGGCGGGAGGGCCTAGACATTCAGTACTTC.

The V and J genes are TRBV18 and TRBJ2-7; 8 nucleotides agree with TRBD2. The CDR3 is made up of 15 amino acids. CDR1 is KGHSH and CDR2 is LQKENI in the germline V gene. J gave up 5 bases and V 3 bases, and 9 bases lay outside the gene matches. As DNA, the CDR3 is TGTGCCAGCTCACCTATGAGCGGGAGCGGCGACGAGCAGTACTTC. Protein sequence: CASSPMSGSGDEQYF.

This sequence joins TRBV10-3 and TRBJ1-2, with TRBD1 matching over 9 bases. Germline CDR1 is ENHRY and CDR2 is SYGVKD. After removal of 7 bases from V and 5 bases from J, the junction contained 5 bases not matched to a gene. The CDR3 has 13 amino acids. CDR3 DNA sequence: TGTGCCATCAAATCGACAGGGGGGTATGGCTACACCTTC. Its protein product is CAIKSTGGYGYTF.

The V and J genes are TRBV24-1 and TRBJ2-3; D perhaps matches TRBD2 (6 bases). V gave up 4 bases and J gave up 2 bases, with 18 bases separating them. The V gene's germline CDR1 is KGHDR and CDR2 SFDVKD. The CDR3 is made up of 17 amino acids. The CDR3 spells CATSETGASGYTDTQYF. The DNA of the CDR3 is TGTGCCACCAGTGAAACCGGGGCGAGCGGGTACACAGATACGCAGTATTTT.

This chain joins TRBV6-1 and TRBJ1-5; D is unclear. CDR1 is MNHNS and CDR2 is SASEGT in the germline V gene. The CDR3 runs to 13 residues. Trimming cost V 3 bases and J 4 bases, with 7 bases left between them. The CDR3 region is CASSDRGNQPQHF. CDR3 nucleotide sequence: TGTGCCAGCAGTGACAGAGGGAATCAGCCCCAGCATTTT.

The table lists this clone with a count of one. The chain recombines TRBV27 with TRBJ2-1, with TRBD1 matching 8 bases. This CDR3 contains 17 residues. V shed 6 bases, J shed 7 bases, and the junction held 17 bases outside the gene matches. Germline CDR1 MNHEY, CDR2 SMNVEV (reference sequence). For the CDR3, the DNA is TGTGCCAGCAGCCCCCTCTCTGCATGGACAGGGACTAATGAGCAGTTCTTC. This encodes CASSPLSAWTGTNEQFF.

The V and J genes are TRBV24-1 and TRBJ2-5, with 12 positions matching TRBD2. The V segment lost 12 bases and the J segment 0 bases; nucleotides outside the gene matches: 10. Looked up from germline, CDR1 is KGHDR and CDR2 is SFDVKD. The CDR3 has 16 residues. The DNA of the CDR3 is TGTGCCGCCGGGACTAGCGGGTCACAGTACCAAGAGACCCAGTACTTC. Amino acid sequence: CAAGTSGSQYQETQYF.

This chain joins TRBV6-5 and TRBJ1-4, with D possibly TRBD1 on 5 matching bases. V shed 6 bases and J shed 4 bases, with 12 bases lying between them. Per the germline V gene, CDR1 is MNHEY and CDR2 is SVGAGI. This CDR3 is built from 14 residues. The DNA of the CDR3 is TGTGCCAGCAGCAACAGGCCTAGTAATGAAAAACTGTTTTTT. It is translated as CASSNRPSNEKLFF.

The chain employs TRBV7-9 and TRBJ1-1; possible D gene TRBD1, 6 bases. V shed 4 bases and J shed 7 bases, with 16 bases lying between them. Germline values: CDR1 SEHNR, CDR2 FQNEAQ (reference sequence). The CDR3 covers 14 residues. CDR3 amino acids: CASSSLGQGIEAFF. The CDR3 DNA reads TGTGCCAGCAGCTCCCTCGGGCAGGGGATTGAAGCTTTCTTT. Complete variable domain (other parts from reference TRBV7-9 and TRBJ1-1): DTGVSQNPRHKITKRGQNVTFRCDPISEHNRLYWYRQTLGQGPEFLTYFQNEAQLEKSRLLSDRFSAERPKGSFSTLEIQRTEQGDSAMYLCASSSLGQGIEAFFGQGTRLTVV.

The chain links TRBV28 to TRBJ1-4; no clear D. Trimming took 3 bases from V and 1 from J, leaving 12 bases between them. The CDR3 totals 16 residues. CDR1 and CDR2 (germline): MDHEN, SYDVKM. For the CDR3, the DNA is TGTGCCAGCAGTTTCGTCGATATAGAAACTAATGAAAAACTGTTTTTT. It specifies CASSFVDIETNEKLFF.

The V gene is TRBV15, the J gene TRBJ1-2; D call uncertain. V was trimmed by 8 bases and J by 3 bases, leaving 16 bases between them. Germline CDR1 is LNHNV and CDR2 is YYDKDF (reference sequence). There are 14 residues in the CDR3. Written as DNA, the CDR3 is TGTGCCACCTCCTTCGTCCGGGAGGACTATGGCTACACCTTC. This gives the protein CATSFVREDYGYTF. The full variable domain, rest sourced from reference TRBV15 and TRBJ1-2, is DAMVIQNPRYQVTQFGKPVTLSCSQTLNHNVMYWYQQKSSQAPKLLFHYYDKDFNNEADTPDNFQSRRPNTSFCFLDIRSPGLGDTAMYLCATSFVREDYGYTFGSGTRLTVV.

The CDR3 DNA reads TGTGCCACCAGATCGGGAGGGAGGGGTGAAGCTTTCTTT. It codes for CATRSGGRGEAFF. The chain combines TRBV24-1 with TRBJ1-1; perhaps TRBD1 as D (5 bases). Germline CDR1 and CDR2: KGHDR and SFDVKD. Trimming took off 7 bases at V and 7 bases at J, with 15 bases between the two ends. This CDR3 is 13 amino acids long.

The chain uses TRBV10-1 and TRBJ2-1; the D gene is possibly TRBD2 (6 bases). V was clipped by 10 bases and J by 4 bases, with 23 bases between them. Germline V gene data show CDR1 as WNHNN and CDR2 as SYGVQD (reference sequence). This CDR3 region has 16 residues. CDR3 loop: CATSFRRDSRYNEQFF. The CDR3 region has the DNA TGCGCCACCTCCTTCAGGCGGGACTCCAGGTACAATGAGCAGTTCTTC.

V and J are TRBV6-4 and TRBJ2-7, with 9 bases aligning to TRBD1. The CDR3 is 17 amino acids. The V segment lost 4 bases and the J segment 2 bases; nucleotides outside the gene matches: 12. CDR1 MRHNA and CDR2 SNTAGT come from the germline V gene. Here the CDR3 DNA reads TGTGCCAGCAGTGGGTCCGGGACAGGGAGAACCCCCTACGAGCAGTACGTC. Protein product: CASSGSGTGRTPYEQYV.

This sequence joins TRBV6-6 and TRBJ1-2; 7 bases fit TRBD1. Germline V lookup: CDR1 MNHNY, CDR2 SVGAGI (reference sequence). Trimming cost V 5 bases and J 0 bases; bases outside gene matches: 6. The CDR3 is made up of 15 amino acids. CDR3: CASSTSGQTNYGYTF. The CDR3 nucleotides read TGTGCCAGCAGTACCTCGGGACAGACTAACTATGGCTACACCTTC.

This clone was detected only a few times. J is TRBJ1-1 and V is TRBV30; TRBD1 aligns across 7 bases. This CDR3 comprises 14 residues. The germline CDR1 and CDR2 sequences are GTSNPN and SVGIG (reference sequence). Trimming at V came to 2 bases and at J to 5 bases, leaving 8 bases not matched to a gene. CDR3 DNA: TGTGCCTGGAGTCGAAACAGGGGTATGACTGAAGCTTTCTTT. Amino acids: CAWSRNRGMTEAFF.